The 30 T cell receptor beta chains presented below share a single source sample, sequenced in a study of molecular identifiers for immune sequencing clone quantification. TCRdb re-derived calls from the PCR reads in MiXCR, one entry per CDR3 protein. The sample includes 490,000 or so distinct CDR3 sequences, around 25% of them seen just once. Sequencing was performed on naive CD8+ T cells from blood, with Jurkat cell RNA spiked in. Subset meaning: FACS-sorted CD8+CD4-CCR7+CD45RA+ naive T cells. The receptor set was obtained from a human donor in good health. Some libraries in this study had Jurkat cell RNA spiked in.

The chain has TRBV11-2 and TRBJ2-1; 11 bases fit TRBD2. Looked up from germline, CDR1 is SGHAT and CDR2 is FQNNGV. V shed 1 base and J 4 bases; nucleotides not matched to a gene: 3. This CDR3 contains 16 residues. CDR3 DNA sequence: TGTGCCAGCAGCTTAGGTCCTAGCGGGGGGTACAATGAGCAGTTCTTC. Protein sequence: CASSLGPSGGYNEQFF. The entire variable domain, with the rest obtained from reference TRBV11-2 and TRBJ2-1, is as follows: EAGVAQSPRYKIIEKRQSVAFWCNPISGHATLYWYQQILGQGPKLLIQFQNNGVVDDSQLPKDRFSAERLKGVDSTLKIQPAKLEDSAVYLCASSLGPSGGYNEQFFGPGTRLTVL.

There are many counts of this clonotype. This chain uses TRBV6-5 with TRBJ2-3, with 8 bases lining up with TRBD1. The CDR3 covers 16 residues. Germline V lookup: CDR1 MNHEY, CDR2 SVGAGI. V shed 2 bases and J 3 bases; nucleotides not matched to a gene: 7. CDR3 DNA sequence: TGTGCCAGCAGTTACGTGCCCAGGGGGCATACAGATACGCAGTATTTT. It specifies CASSYVPRGHTDTQYF.

The rearrangement links TRBV9 to TRBJ2-6; unclear D gene. The CDR3 has 16 amino acids. The V and J ends lost 0 bases and 4 bases respectively, with 11 bases between them. Germline V CDR1 and CDR2: SGDLS, YYNGEE. The CDR3 spells CASSVALNKGANVLTF. The CDR3 nucleotides read TGTGCCAGCAGCGTAGCTCTGAATAAGGGGGCCAACGTCCTGACTTTC. The full variable domain, completed using reference TRBV9 and TRBJ2-6, is DSGVTQTPKHLITATGQRVTLRCSPRSGDLSVYWYQQSLDQGLQFLIQYYNGEERAKGNILERFSAQQFPDLHSELNLSSLELGDSALYFCASSVALNKGANVLTFGAGSRLTVL.

V usage is TRBV19 and J usage is TRBJ2-7; TRBD1 agrees at 9 bases. Germline trimming cut 6 bases from V and 0 bases from J; bases unmatched to any gene: 6. Germline V gene lookup returns CDR1 LNHDA and CDR2 SQIVND (reference sequence). The CDR3 is 15 amino acids. DNA of the CDR3: TGTGCCAGTAGCAACGGACAGGGGCTCTCCTACGAGCAGTACTTC. It encodes CASSNGQGLSYEQYF. Complete variable domain (other parts from reference TRBV19 and TRBJ2-7): DGGITQSPKYLFRKEGQNVTLSCEQNLNHDAMYWYRQDPGQGLRLIYYSQIVNDFQKGDIAEGYSVSREKKESFPLTVTSAQKNPTAFYLCASSNGQGLSYEQYFGPGTRLTVT.

The gene calls are TRBV20-1 and TRBJ1-2; D is unresolved. The V gene's germline CDR1 is DFQATT and CDR2 SNEGSKA (reference sequence). The CDR3 totals 12 residues. Trimming took 3 bases from V and 5 from J, leaving 10 bases between them. The CDR3 reads CSASGDLYGYTF. The DNA for the CDR3 is TGCAGTGCTAGCGGCGATTTATATGGCTACACCTTC.

With respect to this clonotype: A junction end diverges from the germline sequence, so it may reflect a read error. The J gene is TRBJ1-2, the V gene TRBV14, with a weak D call TRBD1 (6 bases). The germline V gene encodes CDR1 SGHDN and CDR2 FVKESK. The CDR3 spans 14 residues. CDR3 protein: CASTPMTGRIGYPF. In DNA form, the CDR3 reads TGTGCCAGCACCCCGATGACAGGTCGAATCGGCTACCCCTTC.

This clonotype was found a few times. CDR3 amino acids: CASSPIVGGTEAFF. Here the CDR3 DNA reads TGTGCCAGCAGCCCCATCGTGGGGGGCACTGAAGCTTTCTTT. The chain carries TRBV7-9 and TRBJ1-1; a possible D gene is TRBD1 (5 bases). This CDR3 is 14 amino acids long. Germline V gives CDR1 SEHNR, CDR2 FQNEAQ (reference sequence). Trimming pared 5 bases from V and 4 bases from J, leaving 14 bases between.

The chain joins TRBV7-9 to TRBJ2-7, with 9 bases that match TRBD2. Germline V gene data show CDR1 as SEHNR and CDR2 as FQNEAQ (reference sequence). The J segment lost 4 bases and the V segment lost 1 base, leaving 8 bases of the junction unmatched. This CDR3 has 16 residues. CDR3 sequence reads: CASSLEPTSGSYEQYF. CDR3 in DNA: TGTGCCAGCAGCTTAGAACCCACTAGCGGGTCGTACGAGCAGTACTTC.

The chain combines TRBV5-1 with TRBJ1-1; D is ambiguous. Per germline, CDR1 SGHRS and CDR2 YFSETQ. The CDR3 consists of 14 residues. V shed 7 bases and J shed 1 base, with 14 bases lying between them. The chain's CDR3 is CASGPQHSNTEAFF. The CDR3 DNA sequence: TGCGCCAGCGGACCTCAACATTCGAACACTGAAGCTTTCTTT.

This clonotype has just a few counts. The rearrangement joins TRBV6-4 to TRBJ2-1; 10 bases fit TRBD2. V was pared by 0 bases and J by 7 bases, with 12 bases of the junction left unmatched. There are 18 residues in the CDR3. The germline V gene has CDR1 MRHNA and CDR2 SNTAGT. CDR3 sequence reads: CASSDSTSGPGMENEQFF. The CDR3 coding sequence is TGTGCCAGCAGTGACTCGACTAGCGGGCCGGGGATGGAGAATGAGCAGTTCTTC.

Points on this clonotype: A read error may explain this, as a much larger clone is one base away. This chain connects TRBV7-9 to TRBJ1-1, with TRBD1 as a possible D gene (6 bases). The germline gives CDR1 SEHNR, CDR2 FQNEAQ (reference sequence). V lost 6 bases to trimming and J lost 6 bases, with 11 bases between them. CDR3 length: 12 residues. The CDR3: CASSDRSSEAFF. The CDR3 bases are TGTGCCAGCAGTGACAGGAGCTCTGAAGCTTTCTTT.

The chain couples TRBV4-3 to TRBJ2-1; 9 positions agree with TRBD1. Trimming cost V 1 base and J 3 bases; bases outside gene matches: 7. Germline values: CDR1 LGHNA, CDR2 YSLEER. This CDR3 has 17 amino acids. In nucleotides, the CDR3 is TGCGCCAGCAGCCAAGCGCTGCGGACAGGGGACTACAATGAGCAGTTCTTC. Protein sequence: CASSQALRTGDYNEQFF.

For this clonotype: A much larger clone is a single base away; this may be a read error. The chain recombines TRBV5-6 with TRBJ2-7; D gene uncertain. The CDR3 consists of 12 residues. Germline CDR1 and CDR2: SGHDT and YYEEEE. This CDR3 is CTSSFRAYEQYF. CDR3 DNA sequence: TGTACCAGCAGCTTTAGGGCCTACGAGCAGTACTTC. Supplemented by reference TRBV5-6 and TRBJ2-7, the full variable domain reads DAGVTQSPTHLIKTRGQQVTLRCSPKSGHDTVSWYQQALGQGPQFIFQYYEEEERQRGNFPDRFSGHQFPNYSSELNVNALLLGDSALYLCTSSFRAYEQYFGPGTRLTVT.

This chain joins TRBV12-3 or TRBV12-4 and TRBJ1-2; weak D call: TRBD1 (5 bases). The CDR3 has 14 residues. V was pared by 4 bases and J by 1 base, with 10 bases between. The CDR3 nucleotides read TGTGCCAGCAGTTGGGGACTGATTAACTATGGCTACACCTTC. It yields the protein CASSWGLINYGYTF.

Of note for this clonotype: Mismatch with germline at one junction end may stem from a read error. This chain links TRBV20-1 with TRBJ2-5; the D gene could be TRBD1 or TRBD2 (5 bases each). The CDR3 runs 13 residues. CDR1 and CDR2 from the germline V gene are DFQATT and SNEGSKA (reference sequence). The CDR3 protein is CGARGAEQETQYF. In DNA form, the CDR3 reads TGCGGTGCTAGAGGGGCAGAACAAGAGACCCAGTACTTC.

This clonotype has more than one count but fewer than ten. The chain joins TRBV27 to TRBJ2-3; 10 bases are a match to TRBD2. V lost 3 bases to trimming and J lost 4 bases; unmatched junction nucleotides: 19. Germline V gene sequence: CDR1 MNHEY, CDR2 SMNVEV (reference sequence). The CDR3 has 20 residues. The CDR3 sequence: CASSFSRHGAGGQDPDTQYF. Here the CDR3 DNA reads TGTGCCAGCAGTTTCTCCCGACACGGAGCGGGGGGGCAAGATCCAGATACGCAGTATTTT.

Concerning this clonotype: Since a much larger clone is just one base distant, this may be a read error. V usage is TRBV5-6 and J usage is TRBJ2-7; weak D call: TRBD1 (5 bases). The germline V gene encodes CDR1 SGHDT and CDR2 YYEEEE. The CDR3 totals 14 residues. The CDR3 loop is CASSPARAPHERYF. CDR3 sequence (DNA): TGTGCCAGCAGCCCGGCCAGGGCTCCCCACGAGCGGTACTTC.

The chain employs TRBV27 and TRBJ1-5; D remains unclear. The CDR3 length is 15 residues. Trimming took off 6 bases at V and 3 bases at J, with 15 bases between the two ends. Germline V gene data show CDR1 as MNHEY and CDR2 as SMNVEV (reference sequence). The CDR3 loop is CASSLNSKLNQPQHF. The CDR3 DNA reads as TGTGCCAGCAGCCTAAACAGTAAACTCAATCAGCCCCAGCATTTT.

Details on this clonotype: This may come from a read error, since a much larger clone is one base off. The V gene is TRBV29-1, the J gene TRBJ2-4; D might be TRBD1 or TRBD2, each matching 5 bases. The CDR3 loop spans 10 amino acids. The germline V gene encodes CDR1 SQVTM and CDR2 ANQGSEA. The V gene lost 2 bases and the J gene lost 15 bases, with 11 bases spanning the gap. DNA of the CDR3: TGCAGCGTTGAATGGGACGTGCGGTACTTC. Residues: CSVEWDVRYF.

This clonotype was seen a few times. The rearrangement uses TRBV12-3 or TRBV12-4 and TRBJ2-7; D possibly uses TRBD1 or TRBD2 (5 bases each). Trimming shortened V by 8 bases and J by 3 bases, and 8 bases separated the two germline ends. The CDR3 runs to 11 residues. CDR3 in DNA: TGTGCCAGCGGGGACCTCTACGAGCAGTACTTC. Translating it yields CASGDLYEQYF.

V is TRBV19 and J is TRBJ2-7; D may be TRBD1 or TRBD2 (5 bases each). The CDR3 is 16 residues long. V was clipped by 2 bases and J by 0 bases, with 14 bases between them. Germline V gene sequence: CDR1 LNHDA, CDR2 SQIVND (reference sequence). CDR3 in DNA: TGTGCCAGTAGTATATCTCCGGGACCGAACTCCTACGAGCAGTACTTC. It encodes CASSISPGPNSYEQYF.

At least ten counts were recorded for this clonotype. J is TRBJ2-3 and V is TRBV23-1, with 8 bases aligning to TRBD2. TRBV23-1 is sorted into the ORF group, with uncertain function. This CDR3 is built from 16 residues. With 3 bases clipped from V and 2 bases from J, the junction kept 7 bases outside the gene matches. This chain's CDR3 is CASSHNTSGNTDTQYF. CDR3 nucleotide sequence: TGCGCCAGCAGTCATAATACTAGCGGAAACACAGATACGCAGTATTTT.

In the case of this clonotype: This may arise from a read error, as a much more abundant clone is one base away. The chain links TRBV28 to TRBJ2-7; TRBD1 matches 7 bases. The CDR3 runs to 12 residues. V dropped 11 bases and J dropped 6; count of bases not matched to a gene: 10. Germline V lookup: CDR1 MDHEN, CDR2 SYDVKM. CDR3 residues: CAGQWTGLEQYF. CDR3 DNA: TGTGCCGGCCAATGGACAGGTCTCGAGCAGTACTTC.

On this clonotype itself: A single base separates this from a much larger clone, so it may be a read error. The chain couples TRBV7-3 to TRBJ2-3; D uncertain. Germline loops: CDR1 SGHTA, CDR2 FQGTGA. The CDR3 is made up of 13 amino acids. This CDR3 reads CVSRNSSSDTQYF. The CDR3 DNA reads as TGTGTCAGCCGAAACAGTTCCTCGGATACGCAGTATTTT.

About this clonotype: Relative to the germline gene, one junction end is altered; a read error may explain this. J is TRBJ2-7 and V is TRBV27, with TRBD1 matching over 11 bases. CDR1 and CDR2 (germline): MNHEY, SMNVEV (reference sequence). The CDR3 extends over 15 amino acids. This chain's CDR3 is CARSLAGTGGYEQYF. The CDR3 DNA follows: TGTGCCCGCAGTCTGGCGGGGACAGGGGGCTACGAGCAGTACTTC.

The chain employs TRBV4-1 and TRBJ2-3, with 13 positions matching TRBD2. From germline, CDR1 is MGHRA and CDR2 YSYEKL. The length of the CDR3 is 17 residues. J gave up 4 bases and V 1 base, and 5 bases lay outside the gene matches. For the CDR3, the DNA is TGCGCCAGCAGCCAAGGACTAGCGGGGGGTGGCGCAGATACGCAGTATTTT. Translated: CASSQGLAGGGADTQYF.

This clonotype appeared a single time. This chain connects TRBV12-3 or TRBV12-4 to TRBJ2-7; no reliable D call. The CDR3 covers 14 residues. The V and J ends lost 4 bases and 2 bases respectively, with 12 bases between them. The CDR3 region has the DNA TGTGCCAGCAGTTGGCGTACGGCCCCCTACGAGCAGTACTTC. Translation: CASSWRTAPYEQYF.

This chain connects TRBV4-3 to TRBJ2-1; 7 bases line up with TRBD1. The CDR3 covers 16 residues. The junction had 18 bases not matched to a gene; V was cut back by 8 bases and J by 8 bases. Germline V gives CDR1 LGHNA, CDR2 YSLEER. In DNA form, the CDR3 reads TGCGCCAGCTCTGACTCCTATCAGGGGGATGGGTATGAGCAGTTCTTC. It specifies CASSDSYQGDGYEQFF.

Note on this clonotype: This may stem from a read error, because a much larger clone lies one nucleotide away. Because it lacks the conserved phenylalanine or tryptophan at the end, this CDR3 is likely a read error. The rearrangement links TRBV4-2 to TRBJ1-1, with D hard to call. The V gene's germline CDR1 is LGHNA and CDR2 YNFKEQ. V lost 0 bases to trimming and J lost 4 bases, with 6 bases between them. The CDR3 covers 13 residues. CDR3 sequence: CASSQDIGTEAFL. The CDR3 nucleotides read TGTGCCAGCAGCCAAGATATAGGCACTGAAGCTTTCCTT.

There are a few counts of this clonotype. This rearrangement joins TRBV28 to TRBJ1-5; D perhaps matches TRBD1 (5 bases). The germline CDR1 and CDR2 sequences are MDHEN and SYDVKM. The CDR3 runs to 13 residues. Trimming left V 0 bases short and J 8 bases short, with 8 bases between. CDR3 in DNA: TGTGCCAGCAGTTTATGGGGGGGGGAGCCCCAGCATTTT. Translating gives CASSLWGGEPQHF.